Following are 23 T cell receptor beta chains from one sample sequenced in a study of shared clonotypes between healthy human individuals. Measured with immunoSEQ multiplex PCR; TCRdb has only the in-frame clones, and not every one. The table lists around 600,000 clones, around 97% of them singletons, with roughly 0.055% in the top ten. The sequencing sample was made of naive CD4+ T cells sorted from blood. Stated subset: CD45RA+ positively selected. These receptors all stem from a woman younger than 45 in good health.

The chain joins TRBV11-2 to TRBJ2-1; the D gene could be TRBD1 or TRBD2 (5 bases each). Germline loops: CDR1 SGHAT, CDR2 FQNNGV. Trimming removed 1 base at V and 0 bases at J, with 16 bases between. The CDR3 sequence is 18 residues long. The CDR3 DNA sequence: TGTGCCAGCAGCTTAGGAGGGGATAGCCTGAGCTCCTACAATGAGCAGTTCTTC. It translates to CASSLGGDSLSSYNEQFF.

The genes are TRBV7-9 and TRBJ1-2, with a tentative D call TRBD1 (6 bases). Trimming left V 1 base short and J 3 bases short, with 9 bases between. CDR3 length: 14 residues. CDR1 and CDR2 from the germline V gene are SEHNR and FQNEAQ (reference sequence). The CDR3 DNA sequence: TGTGCCAGCAGCTTAGAGGGGGGACACTATGGCTACACCTTC. It translates to CASSLEGGHYGYTF.

The V and J genes are TRBV28 and TRBJ2-5; no definite D call. The DNA matches TRBJ2-7 better at its end, which makes the J call doubtful. Per the germline V gene, CDR1 is MDHEN and CDR2 is SYDVKM. The CDR3 loop spans 14 amino acids. This CDR3 reads CASSLMNGPYEQYF. CDR3 nucleotide sequence: TGTGCCAGCAGTCTCATGAATGGACCGTACGAGCAGTACTTC.

The chain joins TRBV6-6 to TRBJ2-6; D remains unclear. V was cut by 5 bases and J by 0 bases, with 11 bases left in between. Germline V CDR1 and CDR2: MNHNY, SVGAGI (reference sequence). The CDR3 is 16 amino acids. The CDR3 DNA reads TGTGCCAGCAGTCCGATCAGGAGCTCTGGGGCCAACGTCCTGACTTTC. It codes for CASSPIRSSGANVLTF.

The rearrangement links TRBV5-4 to TRBJ2-1; TRBD1 aligns across 11 bases. The CDR3 is 14 amino acids. J was trimmed by 8 bases and V by 2 bases; bases with no gene match: 3. CDR1 is SGHNT and CDR2 is YYREEE in the germline V gene (reference sequence). The chain's CDR3 is CASSLGQGAYEQFF. The CDR3, as DNA: TGTGCCAGCAGCTTAGGACAGGGGGCCTATGAGCAGTTCTTC.

The chain couples TRBV15 to TRBJ1-4; 9 positions match TRBD1. CDR3 length: 15 residues. After removal of 3 bases from V and 5 bases from J, the junction contained 4 bases not matched to a gene. The germline V gene has CDR1 LNHNV and CDR2 YYDKDF (reference sequence). CDR3 in DNA: TGTGCCACCAGCAGGGGGGGACAGGGAAATGAAAAACTGTTTTTT. Its protein is CATSRGGQGNEKLFF.

The chain couples TRBV6-5 to TRBJ1-3; D not certain. Germline-derived CDR1 and CDR2 are MNHEY and SVGAGI. Trimming removed 8 bases from V and 0 bases from J, with 11 bases in between. This CDR3 contains 14 residues. The CDR3, as DNA: TGTGCCAGCCGGCCAACCGGCTCTGGAAACACCATATATTTT. It is translated as CASRPTGSGNTIYF.

This clone came up a few times. This chain joins TRBV6-6 and TRBJ1-5; D gene unclear. With 2 bases removed from V and 0 bases from J, the gap between germline ends came to 11 bases. The CDR3 has 16 amino acids. Looked up from germline, CDR1 is MNHNY and CDR2 is SVGAGI (reference sequence). The CDR3 region has the DNA TGTGCCAGCAGTTACCGGACCGTGATTAGCAATCAGCCCCAGCATTTT. Encoded protein: CASSYRTVISNQPQHF.

The gene calls are TRBV6-5 and TRBJ2-5, with 12 positions matching TRBD2. In germline, CDR1 is MNHEY, CDR2 SVGAGI. V dropped 5 bases and J dropped 7; count of bases not matched to a gene: 5. The CDR3 contains 14 residues. The CDR3 spells CASSRTSGDGTQYF. CDR3 DNA sequence: TGTGCCAGCAGTAGGACTAGCGGGGACGGGACCCAGTACTTC.

This chain uses TRBV9 with TRBJ1-1; 7 bases fit TRBD1. Trimming removed 0 bases from V and 5 bases from J; junction bases left unmatched: 7. The CDR3 loop spans 15 amino acids. The germline V gene encodes CDR1 SGDLS and CDR2 YYNGEE. Written as DNA, the CDR3 is TGTGCCAGCAGCGTAGGGGCAGGGGGTGATACTGAAGCTTTCTTT. Its protein is CASSVGAGGDTEAFF. Full variable domain (missing parts from reference TRBV9 and TRBJ1-1): DSGVTQTPKHLITATGQRVTLRCSPRSGDLSVYWYQQSLDQGLQFLIQYYNGEERAKGNILERFSAQQFPDLHSELNLSSLELGDSALYFCASSVGAGGDTEAFFGQGTRLTVV.

The gene calls are TRBV28 and TRBJ2-5; the match to TRBD1 covers 9 bases. The V gene end was trimmed by 4 bases and the J gene end by 13 bases; junction bases not matched to a gene: 10. CDR3 length equals 13 residues. CDR1 and CDR2 (germline): MDHEN, SYDVKM. The CDR3 sequence is CASSSSTGTGMYF. The CDR3 bases are TGTGCCAGCAGTTCCTCCACCGGGACAGGGATGTACTTC.

This chain connects TRBV7-8 to TRBJ1-1, with a tentative D call TRBD1 (5 bases). Germline lookup yields CDR1 SGHVS and CDR2 FQNEAQ. The V gene lost 3 bases and the J gene lost 0 bases, with 11 bases spanning the gap. This CDR3 is built from 15 residues. The CDR3 DNA reads TGTGCCAGCAGCTTGAATCACAGGATGAACACTGAAGCTTTCTTT. It translates to CASSLNHRMNTEAFF.

J is TRBJ2-5 and V is TRBV7-2; the match to TRBD2 covers 8 bases. The CDR3 has 14 amino acids. With V trimmed by 7 bases and J by 3 bases, 7 bases remained unmatched. Germline CDR1 and CDR2: SGHTA and FQGNSA. The CDR3, as DNA: TGTGCCAGCACCGCCGATAGCGGGGAAGAGACCCAGTACTTC. This codes for CASTADSGEETQYF.

This sequence joins TRBV7-2 and TRBJ2-1, with D unclear. The ends were cut back, 1 base at V and 5 bases at J, with 18 bases in the middle. Germline values: CDR1 SGHTA, CDR2 FQGNSA. The CDR3 contains 17 residues. The CDR3 loop is CASSLVGPTGFNNEQFF. The CDR3 DNA reads as TGTGCCAGCAGCTTAGTAGGTCCCACCGGGTTTAACAATGAGCAGTTCTTC.

The rearrangement links TRBV5-1 to TRBJ1-1; D remains unclear. Trimming stripped 6 bases from V and 0 bases from J, with 15 bases between. The CDR3 sequence is 15 residues long. Looked up from germline, CDR1 is SGHRS and CDR2 is YFSETQ. The CDR3 is CASNPSVSMNTEAFF. CDR3 bases: TGCGCCAGCAACCCCTCGGTCAGCATGAACACTGAAGCTTTCTTT.

This sequence joins TRBV5-6 and TRBJ2-4; 10 bases match TRBD1. V trimming: 4 bases; J trimming: 8 bases; junction bases outside the gene matches: 3. There are 13 residues in the CDR3. Germline values: CDR1 SGHDT, CDR2 YYEEEE. CDR3 region: CASSQDRGDIQYF. DNA for the CDR3: TGTGCCAGCAGCCAGGACAGGGGGGACATTCAGTACTTC.

The chain employs TRBV5-1 and TRBJ2-1, with D maybe TRBD1 (6 bases). Trimming stripped 4 bases from V and 8 bases from J, with 16 bases between. This CDR3 region has 14 residues. Germline V gene lookup returns CDR1 SGHRS and CDR2 YFSETQ. The CDR3: CASSPQGLVYEQFF. The CDR3 region has the DNA TGCGCCAGCAGCCCGCAGGGGCTAGTATATGAGCAGTTCTTC.

The rearrangement links TRBV25-1 to TRBJ2-5; D possibly matches TRBD1 or TRBD2 (5 bases each). The J call is uncertain, as TRBJ2-7 better fits the DNA end. The CDR3 is 13 amino acids. The germline CDR1 and CDR2 sequences are MGHDK and SYGVNS. The CDR3 here is CASGRDGPHEQYF. Here the CDR3 DNA reads TGTGCCAGCGGCAGGGACGGACCCCACGAGCAGTACTTC.

This sequence joins TRBV5-1 and TRBJ2-3; TRBD2 might be the D (6 bases). The germline V gene has CDR1 SGHRS and CDR2 YFSETQ. The CDR3 is 16 amino acids. Trimming left V 1 base short and J 4 bases short, with 16 bases between. CDR3 nucleotide sequence: TGCGCCAGCAGCTTGACTAGCCCACAGCGGGCAGATACGCAGTATTTT. Translating it yields CASSLTSPQRADTQYF.

The chain employs TRBV11-2 and TRBJ2-5; 10 nucleotides match TRBD2. V trimming: 4 bases; J trimming: 3 bases; junction bases outside the gene matches: 2. The CDR3 is made up of 14 amino acids. Germline V gene lookup returns CDR1 SGHAT and CDR2 FQNNGV. The CDR3 DNA is TGTGCCAGCAGCTACGGACTAGCGGAAGAGACCCAGTACTTC. Protein product: CASSYGLAEETQYF.

V and J are TRBV10-3 and TRBJ2-3; either TRBD1 or TRBD2 may supply D (6 bases each). CDR3 length equals 17 residues. V was cut by 4 bases and J by 2 bases, with 19 bases left in between. Germline V gene data show CDR1 as ENHRY and CDR2 as SYGVKD. CDR3 nucleotides: TGTGCCATCAGTGGGGATAGGGGGGAGCGATACACAGATACGCAGTATTTT. The encoded protein is CAISGDRGERYTDTQYF.

The rearrangement links TRBV2 to TRBJ1-1; D possibly corresponds to TRBD1 (5 bases). This CDR3 region has 14 residues. The germline CDR1 and CDR2 sequences are SNHLY and FYNNEI. Trimming removed 4 bases from V and 5 bases from J, with 14 bases in between. The CDR3 DNA sequence: TGTGCCAGCAGTGCCCATTCGGGGGGAACTGAAGCTTTCTTT. As protein: CASSAHSGGTEAFF.

The chain has TRBV27 and TRBJ2-7, with TRBD2 matching over 7 bases. Unmatched junction bases numbered 6, after V lost 6 bases and J lost 4 bases. The CDR3 runs to 13 residues. CDR1 is MNHEY, CDR2 SMNVEV, per germline (reference sequence). The CDR3 DNA sequence: TGTGCCAGCAGCGCAGGGAGGGGATACGAGCAGTACTTC. It codes for CASSAGRGYEQYF.